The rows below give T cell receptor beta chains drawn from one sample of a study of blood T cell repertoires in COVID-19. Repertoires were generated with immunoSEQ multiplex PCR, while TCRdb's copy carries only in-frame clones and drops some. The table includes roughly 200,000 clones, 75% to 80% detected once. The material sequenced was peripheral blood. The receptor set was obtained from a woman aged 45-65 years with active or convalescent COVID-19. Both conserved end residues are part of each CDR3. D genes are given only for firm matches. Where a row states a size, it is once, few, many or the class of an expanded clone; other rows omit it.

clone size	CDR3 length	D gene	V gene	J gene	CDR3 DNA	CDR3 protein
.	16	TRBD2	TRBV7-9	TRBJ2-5	TGTGCCAGCAGTTCTGATCGGGGGAGGGGTCAAGAGACCCAGTACTTC	CASSSDRGRGQETQYF
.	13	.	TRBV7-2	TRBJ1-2	TGTGCCAGCAGCTTAGGTTTAGACTATGGCTACACCTTC	CASSLGLDYGYTF
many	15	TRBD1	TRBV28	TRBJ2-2	TGTGCCAGCAGTTCCCACAGGGGACGCACCGGGGAGCTGTTTTTT	CASSSHRGRTGELFF
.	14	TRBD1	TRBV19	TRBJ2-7	TGTGCCAGTAGAATGACAGGGGGGCCCTACGAGCAGTACTTC	CASRMTGGPYEQYF
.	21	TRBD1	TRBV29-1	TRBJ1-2	TGCAGCGTGGCCAGGGTCGGAACAGGGGCGGTATTCGTCCAAGGAAACTATGGCTACACCTTC	CSVARVGTGAVFVQGNYGYTF
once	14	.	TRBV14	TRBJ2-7	TGTGCCAGCAGCCTAGGACAGATTTCCTACGAGCAGTACTTC	CASSLGQISYEQYF
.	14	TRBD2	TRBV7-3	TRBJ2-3	TGTGCCAGCAGCCCACTAGCGGGGGTAGATACGCAGTATTTT	CASSPLAGVDTQYF
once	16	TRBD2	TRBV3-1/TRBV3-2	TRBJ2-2	TGTGCCAGCAGCCAGACTAGCGGGAGGAACACCGGGGAGCTGTTTTTT	CASSQTSGRNTGELFF
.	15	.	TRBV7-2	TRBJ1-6	TGTGCCAGCAGCTCGCGGACGGGACAACTATCACCCCTCCACTTT	CASSSRTGQLSPLHF
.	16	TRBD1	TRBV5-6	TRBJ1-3	TGTGCCAGCAGCTTGCGGACAGGGGGACCTGGAAACACCATATATTTT	CASSLRTGGPGNTIYF
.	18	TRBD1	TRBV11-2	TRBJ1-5	TGTGCCAGCAGCCCCCATGGGAGACAGGGTTTATGCAATCAGCCCCAGCATTTT	CASSPHGRQGLCNQPQHF
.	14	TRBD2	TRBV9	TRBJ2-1	TGTGCCAGCAGCGCCCTCCATATGACTAGCAACCAGTTCTTC	CASSALHMTSNQFF
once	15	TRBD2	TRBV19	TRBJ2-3	TGTGCCAGTCAGACTAGCGGGGCTAGCACAGATACGCAGTATTTT	CASQTSGASTDTQYF
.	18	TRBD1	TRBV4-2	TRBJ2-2	TGTGCCAGCAGCCAAGAGTACAGGGCAGGGGGCCGCACCGGGGAGCTGTTTTTT	CASSQEYRAGGRTGELFF
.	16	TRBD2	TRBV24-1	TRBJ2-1	TGTGCCACCAGTGACCATGGACTAGCGGGAGGCCACCCGCTGTTCTTC	CATSDHGLAGGHPLFF
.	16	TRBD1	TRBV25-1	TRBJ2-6	TGTGCCAGCCGGCCGGACAGGGGGCTTGGGGCCAACGTCCTGACTTTC	CASRPDRGLGANVLTF